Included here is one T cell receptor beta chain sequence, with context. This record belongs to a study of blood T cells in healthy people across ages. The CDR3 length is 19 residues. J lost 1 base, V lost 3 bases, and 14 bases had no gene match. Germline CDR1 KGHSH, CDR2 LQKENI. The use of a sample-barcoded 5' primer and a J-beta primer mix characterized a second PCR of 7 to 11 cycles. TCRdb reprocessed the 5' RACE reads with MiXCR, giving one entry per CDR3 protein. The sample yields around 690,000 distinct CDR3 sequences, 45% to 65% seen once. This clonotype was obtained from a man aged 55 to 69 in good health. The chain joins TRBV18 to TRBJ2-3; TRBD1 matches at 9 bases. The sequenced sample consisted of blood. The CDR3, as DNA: TGTGCCAGCTCACCTTGGACAGGGGCCTCCGCCTCTGGCACAGATACGCAGTATTTT. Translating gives CASSPWTGASASGTDTQYF.